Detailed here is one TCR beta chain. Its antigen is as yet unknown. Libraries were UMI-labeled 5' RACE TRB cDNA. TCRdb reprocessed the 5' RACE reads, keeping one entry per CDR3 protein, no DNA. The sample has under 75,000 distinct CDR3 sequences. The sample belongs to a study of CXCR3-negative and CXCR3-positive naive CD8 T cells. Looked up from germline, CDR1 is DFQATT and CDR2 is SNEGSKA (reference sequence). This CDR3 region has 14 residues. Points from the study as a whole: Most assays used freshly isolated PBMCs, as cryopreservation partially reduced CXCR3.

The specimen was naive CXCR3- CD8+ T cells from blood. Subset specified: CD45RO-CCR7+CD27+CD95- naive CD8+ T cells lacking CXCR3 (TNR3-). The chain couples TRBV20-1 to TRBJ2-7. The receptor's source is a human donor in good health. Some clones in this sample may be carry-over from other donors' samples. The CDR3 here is CSARDPSGSYEQYF.